Detailed here is one T cell receptor (beta chain). Its antigen remains unidentified. The record originates from a study of shared clonotypes between healthy human individuals. General study results and limits: Approximately 5.4% of naive CD4 clonotypes were common to several donors.

Profiled with immunoSEQ multiplex PCR; TCRdb holds only in-frame clones, not every one. This sample has some 1.5 million clones; more than 95% occur once, and the top ten carry 1% to 1.5%. The receptor comes from a man between 25 and 39 years old in good health. Sequenced input: naive CD4+ T cells sorted from blood. Subset indicated: CD45RA+ positively selected.

CDR3 bases: TGTGCCAGCATGACTAGCGGGAGCCAGTTCTTC. It codes for CASMTSGSQFF. The chain uses TRBV6-6 and TRBJ2-1; TRBD2 matches at 12 bases. The junction had 2 bases not matched to a gene; V was cut back by 7 bases and J by 13 bases. Germline V gene sequence: CDR1 MNHNY, CDR2 SVGAGI (reference sequence). The CDR3 loop spans 11 amino acids.